These T cell receptor beta chains were read from a single sample in a study of blood T cell repertoires in COVID-19. Assay: immunoSEQ multiplex PCR; the TCRdb copy retains only in-frame clones and omits some. This table has about 180,000 clones, roughly 88% appearing once. Sequenced material: PBMCs or T cells enriched from blood (not recorded which). The receptors derive from a woman younger than 30 who had recovered from COVID-19. Each CDR3 is given with its conserved first and last residue.

CDR3 protein: CASSRGTAHQETQYF
J gene: TRBJ2-5
V gene: TRBV19

CDR3 protein: CASSLGQINSPLHF
J gene: TRBJ1-6
V gene: TRBV5-8

CDR3 protein: CASSQDRENTEAFF
J gene: TRBJ1-1
V gene: TRBV4-2

CDR3 protein: CASSSREVDTEAFF
J gene: TRBJ1-1
V gene: TRBV2

CDR3 protein: CVYQLYPLNYGYTF
J gene: TRBJ1-2
V gene: TRBV28

CDR3 protein: CASSHPTGNTGELFF
J gene: TRBJ2-2
V gene: TRBV5-4

CDR3 protein: CASSLPAGQFYGYTF
J gene: TRBJ1-2
V gene: TRBV28

CDR3 protein: CASRPGLVNTQYF
J gene: TRBJ2-3
V gene: TRBV6-5

CDR3 protein: CAISESDRGYGYTF
J gene: TRBJ1-2
V gene: TRBV10-3

CDR3 protein: CASSQDINEQFF
J gene: TRBJ2-1
V gene: TRBV4-1

CDR3 protein: CASSLDTGVPEAFF
J gene: TRBJ1-1
V gene: TRBV5-1

CDR3 protein: CASSPGTVYGYTF
J gene: TRBJ1-2
V gene: TRBV2

CDR3 protein: CASSFTAELFF
J gene: TRBJ2-2
V gene: TRBV5-8

CDR3 protein: CASSLERNTEAFF
J gene: TRBJ1-1
V gene: TRBV12-3/TRBV12-4

CDR3 protein: CASSVNSNQPQHF
J gene: TRBJ1-5
V gene: TRBV6-4